This is a list of T cell receptor beta chains from one sample in a study of blood T cell repertoires in COVID-19. Repertoires were generated with immunoSEQ multiplex PCR, while TCRdb's copy carries only in-frame clones and drops some. This repertoire shows fewer than 60,000 clones, approximately 84% found once; its top ten account for about 25%. Sequenced material: peripheral blood. The receptors were sampled from a human donor in a cohort sampled during active COVID-19. Both conserved end residues are part of each CDR3. Clone size appears in some rows only: once, few, many, or a class for an expanded clone.

13 | TRBV7-2 | - | CASSAGGSYEQYF
12 | TRBV18 | - | CASSDGRAEAFF
14 | TRBV18 | - | CASSPPGGVTEAFF
11 | TRBV20-1 | - | CSASGGNGYTF
14 | TRBV11-2 | once | CASSLRQIGETQYF
14 | TRBV6-6 | - | CASREGANTGELFF
15 | TRBV25-1 | - | CASSDTSGVSGELFF
15 | TRBV7-8 | - | CASSRPRLAGGELFF
15 | TRBV18 | - | CASSETGAFYNEQFF
14 | TRBV4-2 | once | CASSPDSGLGKLFF
17 | TRBV5-1 | few | CASSLVQLAGGYPRQFF